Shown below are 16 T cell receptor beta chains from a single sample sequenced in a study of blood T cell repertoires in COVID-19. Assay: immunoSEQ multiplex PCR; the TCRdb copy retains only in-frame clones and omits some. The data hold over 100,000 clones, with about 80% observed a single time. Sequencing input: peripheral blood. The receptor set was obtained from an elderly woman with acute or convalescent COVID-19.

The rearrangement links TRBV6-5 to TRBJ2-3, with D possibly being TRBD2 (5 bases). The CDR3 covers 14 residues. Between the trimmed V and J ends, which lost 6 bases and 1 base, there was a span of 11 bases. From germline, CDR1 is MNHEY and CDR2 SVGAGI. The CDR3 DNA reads TGTGCCAGCAGCGGGGTGCAACGCACAGATACGCAGTATTTT. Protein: CASSGVQRTDTQYF.

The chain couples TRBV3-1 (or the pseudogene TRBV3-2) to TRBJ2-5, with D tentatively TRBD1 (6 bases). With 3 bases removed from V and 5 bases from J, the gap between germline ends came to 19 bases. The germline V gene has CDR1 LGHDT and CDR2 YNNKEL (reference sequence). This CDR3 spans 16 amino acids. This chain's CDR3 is CASSHAWDTARETQYF. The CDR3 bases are TGTGCCAGCAGCCATGCATGGGACACGGCCAGGGAGACCCAGTACTTC.

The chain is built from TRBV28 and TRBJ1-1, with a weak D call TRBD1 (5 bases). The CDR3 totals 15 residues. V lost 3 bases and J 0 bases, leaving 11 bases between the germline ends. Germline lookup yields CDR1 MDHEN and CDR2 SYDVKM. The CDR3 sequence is CASSFRAHVNTEAFF. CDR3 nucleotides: TGTGCCAGCAGTTTCAGGGCCCATGTGAACACTGAAGCTTTCTTT.

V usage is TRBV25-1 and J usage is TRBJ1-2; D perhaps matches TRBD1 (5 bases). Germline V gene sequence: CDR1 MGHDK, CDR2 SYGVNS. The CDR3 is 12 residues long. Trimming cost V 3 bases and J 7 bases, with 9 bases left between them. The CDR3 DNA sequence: TGTGCCAGCAGTGACAGGGTGCGTGGCTACACCTTC. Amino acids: CASSDRVRGYTF.

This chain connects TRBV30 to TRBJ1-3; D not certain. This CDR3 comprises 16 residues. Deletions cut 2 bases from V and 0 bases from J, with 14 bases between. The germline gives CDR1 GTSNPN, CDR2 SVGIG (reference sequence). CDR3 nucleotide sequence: TGTGCCTGGAGTTACGGCAGGCGATACTCTGGAAACACCATATATTTT. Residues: CAWSYGRRYSGNTIYF.

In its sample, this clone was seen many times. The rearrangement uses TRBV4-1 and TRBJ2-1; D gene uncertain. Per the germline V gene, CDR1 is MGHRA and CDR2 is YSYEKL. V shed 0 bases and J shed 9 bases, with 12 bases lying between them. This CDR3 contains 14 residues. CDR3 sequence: CASSQDRSRAEQFF. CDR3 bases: TGCGCCAGCAGCCAAGATCGGTCGCGCGCTGAGCAGTTCTTC.

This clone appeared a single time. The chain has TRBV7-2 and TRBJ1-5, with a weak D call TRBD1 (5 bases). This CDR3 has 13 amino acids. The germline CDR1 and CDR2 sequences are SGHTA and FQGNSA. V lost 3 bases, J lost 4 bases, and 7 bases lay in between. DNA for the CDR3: TGTGCCAGCAGCTTCACAGGTAATCAGCCCCAGCATTTT. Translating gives CASSFTGNQPQHF.

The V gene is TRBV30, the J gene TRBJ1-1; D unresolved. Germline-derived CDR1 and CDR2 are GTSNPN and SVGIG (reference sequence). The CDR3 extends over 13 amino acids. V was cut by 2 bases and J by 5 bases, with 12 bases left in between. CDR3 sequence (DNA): TGTGCCTGGAGTCTAAAAGGGAGGACTGAAGCTTTCTTT. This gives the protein CAWSLKGRTEAFF.

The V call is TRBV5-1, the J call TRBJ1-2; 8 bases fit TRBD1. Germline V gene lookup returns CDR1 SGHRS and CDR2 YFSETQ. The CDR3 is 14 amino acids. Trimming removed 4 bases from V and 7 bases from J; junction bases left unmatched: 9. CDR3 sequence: CASSGDSTGGGYTF. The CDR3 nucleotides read TGCGCCAGCAGCGGGGACTCAACAGGGGGTGGCTACACCTTC.

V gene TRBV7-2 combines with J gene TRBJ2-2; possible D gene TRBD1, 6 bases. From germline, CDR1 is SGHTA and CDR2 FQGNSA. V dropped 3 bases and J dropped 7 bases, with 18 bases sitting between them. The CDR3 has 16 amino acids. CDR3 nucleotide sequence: TGTGCCAGCAGCTTGATCCTTGGGGGCGCGGGCGGGGAGCTGTTTTTT. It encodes CASSLILGGAGGELFF. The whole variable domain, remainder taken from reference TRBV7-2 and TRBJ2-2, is GAGVSQSPSNKVTEKGKDVELRCDPISGHTALYWYRQSLGQGLEFLIYFQGNSAPDKSGLPSDRFSAERTGGSVSTLTIQRTQQEDSAVYLCASSLILGGAGGELFFGEGSRLTVL.

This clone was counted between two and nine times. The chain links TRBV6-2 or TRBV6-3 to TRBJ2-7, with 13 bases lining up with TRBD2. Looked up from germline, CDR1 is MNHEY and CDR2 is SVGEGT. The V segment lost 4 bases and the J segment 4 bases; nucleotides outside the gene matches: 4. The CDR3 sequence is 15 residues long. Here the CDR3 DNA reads TGTGCCAGCAGTTCCAGGACTAGCGGGAGTTACGAGCAGTACTTC. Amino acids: CASSSRTSGSYEQYF.

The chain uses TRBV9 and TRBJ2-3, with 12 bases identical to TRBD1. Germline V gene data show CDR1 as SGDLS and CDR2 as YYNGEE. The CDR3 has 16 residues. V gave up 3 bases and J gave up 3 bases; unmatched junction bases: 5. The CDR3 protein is CASSGRDRGRTDTQYF. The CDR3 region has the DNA TGTGCCAGCAGCGGCCGGGACAGGGGGCGTACAGATACGCAGTATTTT. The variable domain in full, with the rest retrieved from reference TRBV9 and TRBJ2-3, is DSGVTQTPKHLITATGQRVTLRCSPRSGDLSVYWYQQSLDQGLQFLIQYYNGEERAKGNILERFSAQQFPDLHSELNLSSLELGDSALYFCASSGRDRGRTDTQYFGPGTRLTVL.

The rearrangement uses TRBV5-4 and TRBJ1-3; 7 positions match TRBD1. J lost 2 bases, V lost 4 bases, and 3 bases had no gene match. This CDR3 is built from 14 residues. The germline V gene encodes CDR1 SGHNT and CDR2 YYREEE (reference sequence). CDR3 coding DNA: TGTGCCAGCAGCCCGGACAGGACTGGAAACACCATATATTTT. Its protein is CASSPDRTGNTIYF.

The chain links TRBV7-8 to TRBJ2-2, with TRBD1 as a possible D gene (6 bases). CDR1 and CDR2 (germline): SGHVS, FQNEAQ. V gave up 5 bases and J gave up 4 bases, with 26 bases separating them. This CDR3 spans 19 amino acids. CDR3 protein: CASSRTATTGAGLTGELFF. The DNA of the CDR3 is TGTGCCAGCAGCCGAACTGCGACGACAGGCGCCGGGCTCACCGGGGAGCTGTTTTTT.

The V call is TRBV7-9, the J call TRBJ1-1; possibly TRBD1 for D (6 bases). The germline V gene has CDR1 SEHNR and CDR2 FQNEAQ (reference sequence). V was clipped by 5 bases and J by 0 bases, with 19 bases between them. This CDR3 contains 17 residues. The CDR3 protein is CASSRFPGQRMNTEAFF. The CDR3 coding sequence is TGTGCCAGCAGCCGATTTCCGGGACAAAGAATGAACACTGAAGCTTTCTTT.

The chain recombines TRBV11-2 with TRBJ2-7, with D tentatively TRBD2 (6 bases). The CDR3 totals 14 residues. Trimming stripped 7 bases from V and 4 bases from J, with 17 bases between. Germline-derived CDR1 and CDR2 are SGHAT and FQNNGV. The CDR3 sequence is CASNNLGAGYEQYF. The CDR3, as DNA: TGTGCCAGCAACAACTTAGGGGCGGGGTACGAGCAGTACTTC. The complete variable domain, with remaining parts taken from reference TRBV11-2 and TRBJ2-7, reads EAGVAQSPRYKIIEKRQSVAFWCNPISGHATLYWYQQILGQGPKLLIQFQNNGVVDDSQLPKDRFSAERLKGVDSTLKIQPAKLEDSAVYLCASNNLGAGYEQYFGPGTRLTVT.